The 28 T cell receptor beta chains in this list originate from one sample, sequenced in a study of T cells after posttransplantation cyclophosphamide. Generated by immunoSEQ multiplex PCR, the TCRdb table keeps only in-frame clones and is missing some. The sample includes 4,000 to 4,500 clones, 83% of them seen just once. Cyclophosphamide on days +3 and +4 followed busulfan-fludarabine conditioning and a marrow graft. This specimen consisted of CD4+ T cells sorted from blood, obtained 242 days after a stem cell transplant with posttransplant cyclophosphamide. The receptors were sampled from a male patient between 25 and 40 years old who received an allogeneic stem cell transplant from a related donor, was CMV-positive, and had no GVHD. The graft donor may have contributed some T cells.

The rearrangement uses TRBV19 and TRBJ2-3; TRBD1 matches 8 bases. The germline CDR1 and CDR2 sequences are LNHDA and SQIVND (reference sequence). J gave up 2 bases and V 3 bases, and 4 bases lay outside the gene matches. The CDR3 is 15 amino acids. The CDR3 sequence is CASSMGDRTTDTQYF. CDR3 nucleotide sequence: TGTGCCAGTAGTATGGGGGACAGGACCACAGATACGCAGTATTTT. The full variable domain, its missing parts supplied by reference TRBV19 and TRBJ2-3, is DGGITQSPKYLFRKEGQNVTLSCEQNLNHDAMYWYRQDPGQGLRLIYYSQIVNDFQKGDIAEGYSVSREKKESFPLTVTSAQKNPTAFYLCASSMGDRTTDTQYFGPGTRLTVL.

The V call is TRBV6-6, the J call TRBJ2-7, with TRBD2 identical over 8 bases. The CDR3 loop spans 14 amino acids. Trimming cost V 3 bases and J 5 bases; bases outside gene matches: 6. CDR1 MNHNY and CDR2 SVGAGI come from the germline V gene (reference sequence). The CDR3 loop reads CASSYSTSVHEQYF. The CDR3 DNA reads TGTGCCAGCAGTTATTCGACTAGCGTACACGAGCAGTACTTC.

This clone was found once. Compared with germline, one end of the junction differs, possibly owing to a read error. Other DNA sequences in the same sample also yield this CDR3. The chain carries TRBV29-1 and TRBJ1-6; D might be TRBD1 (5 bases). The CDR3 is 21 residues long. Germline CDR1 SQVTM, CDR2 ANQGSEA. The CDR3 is CSVEEGRHRIILNSYNSPLHF. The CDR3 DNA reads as TGCAGCGTTGAAGAGGGTCGTCACAGGATTATCCTAAACTCCTATAATTCCCCCCTCCACTTT.

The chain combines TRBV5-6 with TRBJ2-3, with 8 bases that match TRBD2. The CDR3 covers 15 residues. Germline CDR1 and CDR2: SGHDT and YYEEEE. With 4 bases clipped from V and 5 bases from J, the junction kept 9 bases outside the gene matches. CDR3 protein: CASSTLLAVKDTQYF. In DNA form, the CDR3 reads TGTGCCAGCAGCACGCTACTAGCGGTTAAAGATACGCAGTATTTT.

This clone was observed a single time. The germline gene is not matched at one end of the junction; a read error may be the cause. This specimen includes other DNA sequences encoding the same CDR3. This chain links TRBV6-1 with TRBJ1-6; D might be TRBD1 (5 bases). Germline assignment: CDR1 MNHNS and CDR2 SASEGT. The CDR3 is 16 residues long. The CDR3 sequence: CASSVVFGHNNSPLHF. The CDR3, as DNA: TGTGCCAGCAGTGTTGTATTCGGACATAATAATTCCCCCCTCCACTTT.

The CDR3 DNA reads as TGTGCCAGCAGCTTGGTGGGACTAGCGTCGAACACCGGGGAGCTGTTTTTT. Amino acid sequence: CASSLVGLASNTGELFF. The V and J genes are TRBV11-1 and TRBJ2-2, with 10 bases identical to TRBD2. The trim removed 3 bases at V and 0 bases at J, leaving 4 bases unmatched. Germline V gene sequence: CDR1 SGHAT, CDR2 FQDESV (reference sequence). This CDR3 is built from 17 residues.

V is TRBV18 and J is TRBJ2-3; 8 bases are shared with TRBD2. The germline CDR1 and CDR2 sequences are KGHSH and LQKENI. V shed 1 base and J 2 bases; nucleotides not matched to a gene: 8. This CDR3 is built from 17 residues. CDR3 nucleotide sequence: TGTGCCAGCTCACCACAGAATAGCGGGGAAATCACAGATACGCAGTATTTT. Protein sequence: CASSPQNSGEITDTQYF.

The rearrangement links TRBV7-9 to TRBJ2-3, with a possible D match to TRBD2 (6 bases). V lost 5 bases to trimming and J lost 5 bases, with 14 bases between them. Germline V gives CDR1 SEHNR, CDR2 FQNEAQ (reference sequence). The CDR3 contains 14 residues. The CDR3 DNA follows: TGTGCCAGCAGCGCCGGGGGTTACCAAGATACGCAGTATTTT. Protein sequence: CASSAGGYQDTQYF. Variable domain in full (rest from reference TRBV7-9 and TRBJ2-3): DTGVSQNPRHKITKRGQNVTFRCDPISEHNRLYWYRQTLGQGPEFLTYFQNEAQLEKSRLLSDRFSAERPKGSFSTLEIQRTEQGDSAMYLCASSAGGYQDTQYFGPGTRLTVL.

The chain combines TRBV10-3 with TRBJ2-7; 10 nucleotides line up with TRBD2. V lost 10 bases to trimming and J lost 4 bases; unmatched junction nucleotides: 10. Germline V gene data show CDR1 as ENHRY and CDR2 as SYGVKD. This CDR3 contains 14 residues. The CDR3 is CATAGTSATYEQYF. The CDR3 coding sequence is TGTGCCACCGCCGGGACTAGCGCTACTTACGAGCAGTACTTC.

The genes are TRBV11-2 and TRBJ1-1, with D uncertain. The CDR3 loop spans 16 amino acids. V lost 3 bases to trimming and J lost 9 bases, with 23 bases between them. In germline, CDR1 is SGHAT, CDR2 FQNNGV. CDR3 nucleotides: TGTGCCAGCAGCTTGACCTTGCTCAGCGCGTATAGACAAGCTTTCTTT. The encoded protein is CASSLTLLSAYRQAFF. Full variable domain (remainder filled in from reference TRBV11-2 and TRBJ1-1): EAGVAQSPRYKIIEKRQSVAFWCNPISGHATLYWYQQILGQGPKLLIQFQNNGVVDDSQLPKDRFSAERLKGVDSTLKIQPAKLEDSAVYLCASSLTLLSAYRQAFFGQGTRLTVV.

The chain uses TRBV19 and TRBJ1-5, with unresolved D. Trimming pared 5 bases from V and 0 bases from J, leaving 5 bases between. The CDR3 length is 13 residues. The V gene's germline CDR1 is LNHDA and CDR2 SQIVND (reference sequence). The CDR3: CASSDTSNQPQHF. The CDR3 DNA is TGTGCCAGTAGTGACACTAGCAATCAGCCCCAGCATTTT.

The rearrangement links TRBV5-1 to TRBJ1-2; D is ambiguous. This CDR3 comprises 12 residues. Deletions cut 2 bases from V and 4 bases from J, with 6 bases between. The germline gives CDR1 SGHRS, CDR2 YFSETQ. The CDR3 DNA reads TGCGCCAGCAGCTTAGAGGGCTATGGCTACACCTTC. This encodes CASSLEGYGYTF.

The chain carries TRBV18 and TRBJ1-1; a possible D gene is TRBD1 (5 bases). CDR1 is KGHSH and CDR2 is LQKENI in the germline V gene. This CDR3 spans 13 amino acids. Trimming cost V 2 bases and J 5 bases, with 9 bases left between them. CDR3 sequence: CASSPGAETEAFF. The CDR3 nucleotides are TGTGCCAGCTCACCAGGGGCAGAGACTGAAGCTTTCTTT.

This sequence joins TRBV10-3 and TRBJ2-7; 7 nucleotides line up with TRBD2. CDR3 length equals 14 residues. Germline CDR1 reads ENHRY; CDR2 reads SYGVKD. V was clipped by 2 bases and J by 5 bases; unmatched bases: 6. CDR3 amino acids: CAISEGGEGHEQYF. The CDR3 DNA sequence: TGTGCCATCAGTGAGGGTGGGGAGGGCCACGAGCAGTACTTC.

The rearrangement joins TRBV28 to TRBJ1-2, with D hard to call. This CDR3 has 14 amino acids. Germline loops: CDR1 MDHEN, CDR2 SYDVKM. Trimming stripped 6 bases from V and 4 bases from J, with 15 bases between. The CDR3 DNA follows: TGTGCCAGCAGCACTCAGGTATACGGCTATGGCTACACCTTC. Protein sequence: CASSTQVYGYGYTF.

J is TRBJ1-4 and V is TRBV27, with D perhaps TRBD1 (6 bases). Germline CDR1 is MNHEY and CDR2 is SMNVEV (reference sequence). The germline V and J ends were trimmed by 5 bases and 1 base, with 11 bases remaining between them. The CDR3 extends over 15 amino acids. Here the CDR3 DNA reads TGTGCCAGCAGTCCGATCAGGGGAACTAATGAAAAACTGTTTTTT. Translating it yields CASSPIRGTNEKLFF. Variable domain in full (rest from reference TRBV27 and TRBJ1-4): EAQVTQNPRYLITVTGKKLTVTCSQNMNHEYMSWYRQDPGLGLRQIYYSMNVEVTDKGDVPEGYKVSRKEKRNFPLILESPSPNQTSLYFCASSPIRGTNEKLFFGSGTQLSVL.

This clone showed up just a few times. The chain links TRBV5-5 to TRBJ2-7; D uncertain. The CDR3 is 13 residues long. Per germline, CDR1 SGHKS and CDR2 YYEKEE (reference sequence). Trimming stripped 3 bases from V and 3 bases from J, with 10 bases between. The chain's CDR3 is CASSSQMGYEQYF. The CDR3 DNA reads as TGTGCCAGCAGCTCACAGATGGGCTACGAGCAGTACTTC.

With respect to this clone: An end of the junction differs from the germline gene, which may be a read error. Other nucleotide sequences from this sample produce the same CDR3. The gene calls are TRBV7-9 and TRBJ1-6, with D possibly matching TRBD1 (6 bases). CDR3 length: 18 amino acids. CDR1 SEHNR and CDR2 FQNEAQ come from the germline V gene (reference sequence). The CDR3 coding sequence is TGTGCCAGCAGCTTCAGGGACACCCCGAGCTCCTATAATTCCCCCCTCCACTTT. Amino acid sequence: CASSFRDTPSSYNSPLHF.

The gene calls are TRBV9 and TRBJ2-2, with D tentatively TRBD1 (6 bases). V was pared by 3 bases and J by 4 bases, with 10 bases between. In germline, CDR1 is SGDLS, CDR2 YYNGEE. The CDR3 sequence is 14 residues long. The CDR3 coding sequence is TGTGCCAGCAGCGACAGGGTTGGCACCGGGGAGCTGTTTTTT. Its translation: CASSDRVGTGELFF.

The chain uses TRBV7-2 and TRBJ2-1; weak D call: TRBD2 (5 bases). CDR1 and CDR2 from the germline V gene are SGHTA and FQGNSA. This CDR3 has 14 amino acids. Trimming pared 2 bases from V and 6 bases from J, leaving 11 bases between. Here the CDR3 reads CASSLSGLSNEQFF. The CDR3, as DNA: TGTGCCAGCAGCTTAAGTGGACTCTCCAATGAGCAGTTCTTC.

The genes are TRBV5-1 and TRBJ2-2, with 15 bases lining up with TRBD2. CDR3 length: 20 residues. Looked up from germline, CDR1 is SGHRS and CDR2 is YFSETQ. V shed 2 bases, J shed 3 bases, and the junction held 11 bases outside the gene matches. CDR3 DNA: TGCGCCAGCAGCTTCCTCGGACCAGGACTAGCGGGAGGGTACACCGGGGAGCTGTTTTTT. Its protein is CASSFLGPGLAGGYTGELFF.

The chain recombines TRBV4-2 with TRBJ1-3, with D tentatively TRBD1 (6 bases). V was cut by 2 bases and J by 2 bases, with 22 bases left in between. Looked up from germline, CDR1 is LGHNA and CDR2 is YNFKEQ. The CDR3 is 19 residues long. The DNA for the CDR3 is TGTGCCAGCAGCCAAAACTCCCCGTGGACAGCGATTACTGGAAACACCATATATTTT. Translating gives CASSQNSPWTAITGNTIYF.

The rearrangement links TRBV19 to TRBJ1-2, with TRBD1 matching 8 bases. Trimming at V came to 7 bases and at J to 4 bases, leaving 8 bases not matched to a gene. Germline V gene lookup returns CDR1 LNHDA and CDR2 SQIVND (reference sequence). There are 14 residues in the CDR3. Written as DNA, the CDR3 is TGTGCCAGTACCCCACGGGACAGGCTCTATGGCTACACCTTC. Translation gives CASTPRDRLYGYTF.

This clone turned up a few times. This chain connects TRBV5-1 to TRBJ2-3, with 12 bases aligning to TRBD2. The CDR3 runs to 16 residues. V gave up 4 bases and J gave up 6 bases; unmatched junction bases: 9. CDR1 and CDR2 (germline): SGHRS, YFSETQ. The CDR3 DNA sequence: TGCGCCAGCAGCCGTAAACTAGCGGGGGGCGGGGATACGCAGTATTTT. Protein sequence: CASSRKLAGGGDTQYF. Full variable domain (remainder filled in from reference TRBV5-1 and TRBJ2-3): KAGVTQTPRYLIKTRGQQVTLSCSPISGHRSVSWYQQTPGQGLQFLFEYFSETQRNKGNFPGRFSGRQFSNSRSEMNVSTLELGDSALYLCASSRKLAGGGDTQYFGPGTRLTVL.

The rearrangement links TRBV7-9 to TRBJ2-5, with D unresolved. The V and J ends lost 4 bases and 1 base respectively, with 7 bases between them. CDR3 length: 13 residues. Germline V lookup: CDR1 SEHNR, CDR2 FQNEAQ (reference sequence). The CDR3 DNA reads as TGTGCCAGCAGCTCTTTGTTCCAAGAGACCCAGTACTTC. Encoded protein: CASSSLFQETQYF. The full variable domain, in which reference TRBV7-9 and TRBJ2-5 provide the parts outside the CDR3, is DTGVSQNPRHKITKRGQNVTFRCDPISEHNRLYWYRQTLGQGPEFLTYFQNEAQLEKSRLLSDRFSAERPKGSFSTLEIQRTEQGDSAMYLCASSSLFQETQYFGPGTRLLVL.

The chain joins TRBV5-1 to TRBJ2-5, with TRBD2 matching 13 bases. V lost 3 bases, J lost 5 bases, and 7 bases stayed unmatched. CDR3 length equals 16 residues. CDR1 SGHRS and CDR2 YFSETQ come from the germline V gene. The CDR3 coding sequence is TGCGCCAGCAGCTGGAGACTAGCGGGGGGCCAGGAGACCCAGTACTTC. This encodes CASSWRLAGGQETQYF.

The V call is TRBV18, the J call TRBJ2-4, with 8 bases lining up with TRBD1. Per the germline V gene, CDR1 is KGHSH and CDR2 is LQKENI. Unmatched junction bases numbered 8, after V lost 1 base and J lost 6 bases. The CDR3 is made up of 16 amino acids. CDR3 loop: CASSPQLNGQGNIQYF. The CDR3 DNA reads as TGTGCCAGCTCACCACAACTAAACGGACAGGGAAACATTCAGTACTTC.

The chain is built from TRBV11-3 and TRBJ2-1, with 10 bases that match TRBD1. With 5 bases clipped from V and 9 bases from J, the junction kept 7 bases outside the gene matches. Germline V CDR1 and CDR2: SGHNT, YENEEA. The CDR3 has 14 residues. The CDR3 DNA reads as TGTGCCAGCAGCCCCGGGACAGGGGATGGTGAGCAGTTCTTC. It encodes CASSPGTGDGEQFF.